Presented here are 24 T cell receptor beta chains from one specimen sequenced in a study of blood T cell repertoires in COVID-19. Assay: immunoSEQ multiplex PCR; the TCRdb copy retains only in-frame clones and omits some. The sample has over 350,000 clones; approximately 90% are singletons. Source material: PBMCs or T cells enriched from blood (not recorded which). These receptors came from a woman in her late teens or twenties with acute COVID-19.

This clone was seen only a few times. The V gene is TRBV9, the J gene TRBJ2-3; 7 positions match TRBD2. J lost 2 bases, V lost 0 bases, and 9 bases had no gene match. Per the germline V gene, CDR1 is SGDLS and CDR2 is YYNGEE. The length of the CDR3 is 17 residues. CDR3 loop: CASSVGGTNFLTDTQYF. Written as DNA, the CDR3 is TGTGCCAGCAGCGTAGGCGGGACTAACTTCCTCACAGATACGCAGTATTTT.

This clone has just one count. The J gene is TRBJ1-5, the V gene TRBV19; 8 nucleotides match TRBD1. The CDR3 spans 14 residues. V lost 5 bases to trimming and J lost 4 bases; unmatched junction nucleotides: 4. Germline lookup yields CDR1 LNHDA and CDR2 SQIVND (reference sequence). For the CDR3, the DNA is TGTGCCAGTAGTCCCTGGACAGGGAATCAGCCCCAGCATTTT. This translates into CASSPWTGNQPQHF.

The chain joins TRBV2 to TRBJ2-5; 10 positions agree with TRBD2. V shed 2 bases and J 2 bases; nucleotides not matched to a gene: 5. CDR1 is SNHLY and CDR2 is FYNNEI in the germline V gene. The CDR3 spans 16 residues. The CDR3 nucleotides read TGTGCCAGCAGTGAATGGTCTAGCGGGGGACAAGAGACCCAGTACTTC. Translated: CASSEWSSGGQETQYF.

Notes on this clone: The sample carries other DNA sequences with the same CDR3. The chain combines TRBV28 with TRBJ2-7, with TRBD2 matching over 9 bases. V lost 2 bases, J lost 4 bases, and 3 bases stayed unmatched. CDR1 and CDR2 from the germline V gene are MDHEN and SYDVKM. The CDR3 spans 14 residues. CDR3 coding DNA: TGTGCCAGCAGTTTAGCGGGAGGGCCGTACGAGCAGTACTTC. It encodes CASSLAGGPYEQYF.

This chain joins TRBV7-9 and TRBJ2-4; 8 nucleotides agree with TRBD2. The germline V gene encodes CDR1 SEHNR and CDR2 FQNEAQ (reference sequence). The CDR3 extends over 17 amino acids. J lost 0 bases, V lost 5 bases, and 9 bases had no gene match. CDR3 residues: CASSQRAGALAKNIQYF. DNA for the CDR3: TGTGCCAGCAGCCAGAGAGCGGGAGCCCTAGCCAAAAACATTCAGTACTTC.

The V call is TRBV6-1, the J call TRBJ2-1, with 7 bases lining up with TRBD1. The V and J ends lost 2 bases and 6 bases, in that order; junction bases with no gene match: 1. Germline V gene lookup returns CDR1 MNHNS and CDR2 SASEGT. The CDR3 sequence is 13 residues long. DNA for the CDR3: TGTGCCAGCAGTGAAAACAGGGGCAATGAGCAGTTCTTC. This codes for CASSENRGNEQFF.

The chain employs TRBV12-1 and TRBJ2-3; TRBD2 is the table's D call, not checked against the DNA. TRBV12-1 is shown as a pseudogene. This CDR3 has 16 residues. CDR3 amino acids: CASSYLLGGPGDTQYF. The DNA for the CDR3 is TGTGCCAGCAGCTATCTTCTAGGAGGTCCAGGAGATACGCAGTATTTT.

This clone was counted only a few times. V usage is TRBV29-1 and J usage is TRBJ2-7, with TRBD2 as a possible D gene (5 bases). The CDR3 has 10 residues. V gave up 5 bases and J gave up 6 bases, with 8 bases separating them. CDR1 and CDR2 from the germline V gene are SQVTM and ANQGSEA. Written as DNA, the CDR3 is TGCAGCGTTTTAGGAGGCGAGCAGTACTTC. Amino acids: CSVLGGEQYF.

The J gene is TRBJ2-1, the V gene TRBV27; tentatively, D is TRBD2 (6 bases). Germline values: CDR1 MNHEY, CDR2 SMNVEV (reference sequence). With 3 bases removed from V and 3 bases from J, the gap between germline ends came to 9 bases. This CDR3 region has 14 residues. CDR3 region: CASSFRDFYNEQFF. CDR3 in DNA: TGTGCCAGCAGTTTCCGGGACTTCTACAATGAGCAGTTCTTC.

The chain carries TRBV9 and TRBJ2-3; 8 positions agree with TRBD2. With V trimmed by 0 bases and J by 5 bases, 11 bases remained unmatched. CDR3 size: 17 residues. Looked up from germline, CDR1 is SGDLS and CDR2 is YYNGEE. The CDR3, as DNA: TGTGCCAGCAGCGTAGACGGTCGGGGGGGGCCGGAAGATACGCAGTATTTT. As protein: CASSVDGRGGPEDTQYF.

The chain couples TRBV4-2 to TRBJ1-6, with 7 bases lining up with TRBD1. This CDR3 comprises 14 residues. Per germline, CDR1 LGHNA and CDR2 YNFKEQ. V was pared by 1 base and J by 8 bases, with 2 bases of the junction left unmatched. The CDR3 here is CASSQGGGDSPLHF. Here the CDR3 DNA reads TGTGCCAGCAGCCAAGGAGGGGGCGATTCACCCCTCCACTTT.

The J gene is TRBJ1-5, the V gene TRBV19; 9 nucleotides match TRBD1. CDR3 length: 15 amino acids. J lost 5 bases, V lost 10 bases, and 12 bases had no gene match. In germline, CDR1 is LNHDA, CDR2 SQIVND (reference sequence). CDR3 sequence (DNA): TGTGCCACCTCACCACCGGGACAGGGACATCAGCCCCAGCATTTT. It specifies CATSPPGQGHQPQHF.

The gene calls are TRBV28 and TRBJ2-2, with 8 nucleotides matching TRBD2. CDR3 length equals 15 residues. Trimming took 3 bases from V and 4 from J; bases not matched to a gene: 4. Germline-derived CDR1 and CDR2 are MDHEN and SYDVKM. CDR3 sequence (DNA): TGTGCCAGCAGTTTGGGGCTAGCGGGCACCGGGGAGCTGTTTTTT. Translated, it gives CASSLGLAGTGELFF.

The V and J genes are TRBV20-1 and TRBJ1-1, with D possibly TRBD1 on 6 matching bases. The germline CDR1 and CDR2 sequences are DFQATT and SNEGSKA (reference sequence). The V and J ends lost 8 bases and 2 bases respectively, with 9 bases between them. The CDR3 has 11 amino acids. The chain's CDR3 is CSTDSNTEAFF. The CDR3 DNA sequence: TGCAGTACGGACAGCAACACTGAAGCTTTCTTT.

The rearrangement joins TRBV7-9 to TRBJ2-5; a possible D gene is TRBD2 (5 bases). Germline V gene lookup returns CDR1 SEHNR and CDR2 FQNEAQ (reference sequence). The CDR3 contains 14 residues. Trimming stripped 2 bases from V and 3 bases from J, with 10 bases between. CDR3: CASSLRLREETQYF. CDR3 nucleotide sequence: TGTGCCAGCAGCTTAAGATTGCGGGAAGAGACCCAGTACTTC.

This clone was observed a few times. The rearrangement uses TRBV28 and TRBJ1-5; 8 bases line up with TRBD1. Trimming took 6 bases from V and 5 from J; bases not matched to a gene: 9. This CDR3 has 15 residues. CDR1 and CDR2 from the germline V gene are MDHEN and SYDVKM. The CDR3 here is CASRVQGVYDQPQHF. Here the CDR3 DNA reads TGTGCCAGCAGGGTACAGGGGGTTTATGATCAGCCCCAGCATTTT.

The chain is built from TRBV30 and TRBJ2-5; tentative D call: TRBD2 (5 bases). The CDR3 is 11 amino acids. With 5 bases removed from V and 6 bases from J, the gap between germline ends came to 10 bases. Germline loops: CDR1 GTSNPN, CDR2 SVGIG (reference sequence). CDR3 protein: CAWHTGKTQYF. In nucleotides, the CDR3 is TGTGCCTGGCATACGGGGAAGACCCAGTACTTC.

This clone occurred once. V and J are TRBV6-2 or TRBV6-3 and TRBJ1-4; 10 bases line up with TRBD1. V shed 5 bases, J shed 0 bases, and the junction held 6 bases outside the gene matches. This CDR3 comprises 17 residues. Germline-derived CDR1 and CDR2 are MNHEY and SVGEGT. The CDR3 loop is CASSPPGQGPTNEKLFF. CDR3 sequence (DNA): TGTGCCAGCAGTCCCCCGGGACAGGGGCCAACTAATGAAAAACTGTTTTTT.

The V gene is TRBV28, the J gene TRBJ2-7; weak D call: TRBD1 (6 bases). The length of the CDR3 is 12 residues. CDR1 MDHEN and CDR2 SYDVKM come from the germline V gene. Trimming removed 6 bases at V and 7 bases at J, with 13 bases between. The CDR3 sequence: CASRQGTREQYF. DNA of the CDR3: TGTGCCAGCAGACAGGGAACGAGGGAGCAGTACTTC.

V gene TRBV15 combines with J gene TRBJ2-5, with D tentatively TRBD2 (6 bases). The germline V gene has CDR1 LNHNV and CDR2 YYDKDF (reference sequence). This CDR3 spans 14 amino acids. Between the trimmed V and J ends, which lost 3 bases and 5 bases, there was a span of 13 bases. Written as DNA, the CDR3 is TGTGCCACCAGCAGCTCCGGGACTGCGGAGACCCAGTACTTC. Translating gives CATSSSGTAETQYF.

V gene TRBV7-8 combines with J gene TRBJ1-4, with a weak D call TRBD1 (6 bases). The CDR3 extends over 13 amino acids. The ends were cut back, 5 bases at V and 6 bases at J, with 10 bases in the middle. Germline V gene data show CDR1 as SGHVS and CDR2 as FQNEAQ. The CDR3 DNA follows: TGTGCCAGCAGCCGGGACACCGATGAAAAACTGTTTTTT. It codes for CASSRDTDEKLFF. The full variable domain, its missing parts supplied by reference TRBV7-8 and TRBJ1-4, is GAGVSQSPRYKVAKRGQDVALRCDPISGHVSLFWYQQALGQGPEFLTYFQNEAQLDKSGLPSDRFFAERPEGSVSTLKIQRTQQEDSAVYLCASSRDTDEKLFFGSGTQLSVL.

The chain links TRBV18 to TRBJ2-1; D call uncertain. Per germline, CDR1 KGHSH and CDR2 LQKENI. This CDR3 has 13 residues. The ends were cut back, 0 bases at V and 9 bases at J, with 9 bases in the middle. Here the CDR3 DNA reads TGTGCCAGCTCACCACCCTCTTGGAGTGAGCAGTTCTTC. This gives the protein CASSPPSWSEQFF.

This rearrangement joins TRBV19 to TRBJ2-5; maybe TRBD2 (5 bases). V was shortened by 0 bases and J by 5 bases, with 13 bases between the two germline ends. The V gene's germline CDR1 is LNHDA and CDR2 SQIVND (reference sequence). This CDR3 spans 15 amino acids. The CDR3 sequence: CASSIDSGLGETQYF. The CDR3 nucleotides are TGTGCCAGTAGTATAGATTCGGGGTTGGGGGAGACCCAGTACTTC.

The J gene is TRBJ2-5, the V gene TRBV20-1, with D tentatively TRBD2 (5 bases). Trimming removed 5 bases at V and 5 bases at J, with 9 bases between. The CDR3 runs 11 residues. CDR1 is DFQATT, CDR2 SNEGSKA, per germline (reference sequence). The CDR3 here is CSASGKETQYF. CDR3 nucleotide sequence: TGCAGTGCTTCCGGGAAGGAGACCCAGTACTTC.